Described below is a single TCR beta chain sequence and its context. The specificity of this receptor is unknown. Within one base of it there is no much larger clone, and no base qualities were kept. The immunoSEQ Assay, a bias-controlled multiplex PCR, was used to amplify TCRbeta CDR3 regions from genomic DNA. Under the source paper's analysis protocol: The number of nucleated cells in each sample was estimated by amplification of reference gene primers within the assay. To quantify the absolute abundance of each unique TCRbeta CDR3 rearrangement, sequence reads were collapsed and filtered. For each sample, productive Simpson clonality was calculated by taking the square root of Simpson's diversity index across productive rearrangements. Entries here come from immuneACCESS through TCRdb and include only in-frame sequences with V and J called. Some clones fail to appear in such tables; in the studies checked, an unresolved V gene covers under half of the shortfall, and the cause of the remainder is unknown. V, J and clone size are those of that table, while D and trimming were read from the DNA. Here the sample has roughly 100,000 clones; less than 90% occur a single time. The top ten constitute more than 4% of the sample.

In the germline V gene, CDR1 corresponds to SGHTA and CDR2 to FQGTGA. The CDR3 measures 15 amino acids from cysteine to phenylalanine. The entry retains the CDR3 DNA only, 45 bases that are in frame from base 1. The germline V and J ends show losses of 4 bases and 5 bases respectively, and no gene match explains 8 bases of the junction. The collaborating institutions used their own protocols to collect whole blood in K2EDTA tubes. For TCRbeta analysis, collaborators shipped samples as frozen whole blood, isolated PBMCs, or DNA extracted from either of those sample types. The sample originates from a study of blood T cell repertoires in COVID-19 (TCRdb year 2020). In terms of the full investigation: The collaborator samples originated in the United States, Italy and Spain and spanned the acute and convalescent phases of COVID-19. The material from the prospective study consisted of cDNA or gDNA derived from T cells, B-cell-depleted T cells, or PBMCs. Where available, HLA class I and class II types were taken from metadata supplied by the sample provider and were not determined by assay-based typing. Deeply sampled blood TCRbeta repertoires from subjects exposed to, actively infected with, or recovered from COVID-19 were included in the dataset. The repertoires were released in a freely available public database intended as a resource for research on the immune response to SARS-CoV-2. A de-identified subject ID, COVID-19 status, age in years and sex were almost always included in the sample metadata. The samples were drawn from the first 160 participants of the ongoing ImmuneRACE study and from 1,254 subjects provided by 6 global collaborators.

Study-wide conclusions, independent of this receptor: The amount of clinical and demographic metadata varied by source and participant and was provided uncurated.

Recombination connected TRBV7-3 to TRBJ1-1; 9 middle bases align to TRBD1. Sequencing was done on a sample of peripheral blood. The TCR was taken from a man aged 45 to 65 with acute or convalescent COVID-19. The CDR3 region reads CASSSGRTGVTEAFF. In nucleotide form, the sequence is TGTGCCAGCAGCTCAGGCAGGACAGGGGTTACTGAAGCTTTCTTT.